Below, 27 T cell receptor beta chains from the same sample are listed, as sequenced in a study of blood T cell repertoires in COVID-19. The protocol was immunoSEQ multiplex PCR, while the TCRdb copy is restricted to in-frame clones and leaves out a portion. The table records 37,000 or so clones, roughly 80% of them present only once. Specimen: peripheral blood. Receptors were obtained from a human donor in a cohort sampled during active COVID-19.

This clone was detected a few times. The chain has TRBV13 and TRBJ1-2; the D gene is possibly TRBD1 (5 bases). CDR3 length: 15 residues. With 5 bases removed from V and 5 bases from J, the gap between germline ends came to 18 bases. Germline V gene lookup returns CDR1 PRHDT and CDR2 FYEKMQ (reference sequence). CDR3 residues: CASSPSETRGYGYTF. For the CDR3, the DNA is TGTGCCAGCAGCCCCAGCGAGACTCGGGGGTATGGCTACACCTTC. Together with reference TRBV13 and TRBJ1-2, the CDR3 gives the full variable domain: AAGVIQSPRHLIKEKRETATLKCYPIPRHDTVYWYQQGPGQDPQFLISFYEKMQSDKGSIPDRFSAQQFSDYHSELNMSSLELGDSALYFCASSPSETRGYGYTFGSGTRLTVV.

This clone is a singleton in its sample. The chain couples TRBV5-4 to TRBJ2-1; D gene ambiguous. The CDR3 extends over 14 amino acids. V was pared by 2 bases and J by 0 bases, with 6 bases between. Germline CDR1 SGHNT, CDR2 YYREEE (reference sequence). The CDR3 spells CASSFPGSYNEQFF. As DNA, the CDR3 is TGTGCCAGCAGCTTCCCCGGCTCCTACAATGAGCAGTTCTTC. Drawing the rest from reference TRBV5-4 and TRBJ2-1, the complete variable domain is ETGVTQSPTHLIKTRGQQVTLRCSSQSGHNTVSWYQQALGQGPQFIFQYYREEENGRGNFPPRFSGLQFPNYSSELNVNALELDDSALYLCASSFPGSYNEQFFGPGTRLTVL.

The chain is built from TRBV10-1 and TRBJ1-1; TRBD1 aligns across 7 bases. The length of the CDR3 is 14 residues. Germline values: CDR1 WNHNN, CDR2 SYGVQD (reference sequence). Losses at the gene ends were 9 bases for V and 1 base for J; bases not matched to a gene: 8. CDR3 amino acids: CARTRDRKNTEAFF. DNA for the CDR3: TGCGCCAGAACCCGGGACAGAAAGAACACTGAAGCTTTCTTT.

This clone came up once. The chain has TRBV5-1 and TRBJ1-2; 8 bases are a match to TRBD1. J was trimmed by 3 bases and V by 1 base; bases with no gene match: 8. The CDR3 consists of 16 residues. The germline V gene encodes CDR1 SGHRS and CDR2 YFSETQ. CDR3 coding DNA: TGCGCCAGCAGCTTGTATGAGCAGGGGGCTTACTATGGCTACACCTTC. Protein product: CASSLYEQGAYYGYTF.

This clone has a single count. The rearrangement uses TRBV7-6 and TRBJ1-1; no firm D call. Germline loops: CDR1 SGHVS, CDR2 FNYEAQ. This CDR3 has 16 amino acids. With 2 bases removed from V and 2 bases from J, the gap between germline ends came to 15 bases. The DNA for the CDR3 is TGTGCCAGCAGCTTAAATAGTTTTCCCGAAAACACTGAAGCTTTCTTT. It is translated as CASSLNSFPENTEAFF.

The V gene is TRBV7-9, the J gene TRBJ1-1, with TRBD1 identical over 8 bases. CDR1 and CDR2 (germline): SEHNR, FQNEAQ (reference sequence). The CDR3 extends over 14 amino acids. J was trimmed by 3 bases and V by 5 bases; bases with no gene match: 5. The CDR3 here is CASSPGTGDTEAFF. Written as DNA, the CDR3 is TGTGCCAGCAGCCCGGGGACAGGCGACACTGAAGCTTTCTTT. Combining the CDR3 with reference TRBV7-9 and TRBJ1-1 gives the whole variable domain DTGVSQNPRHKITKRGQNVTFRCDPISEHNRLYWYRQTLGQGPEFLTYFQNEAQLEKSRLLSDRFSAERPKGSFSTLEIQRTEQGDSAMYLCASSPGTGDTEAFFGQGTRLTVV.

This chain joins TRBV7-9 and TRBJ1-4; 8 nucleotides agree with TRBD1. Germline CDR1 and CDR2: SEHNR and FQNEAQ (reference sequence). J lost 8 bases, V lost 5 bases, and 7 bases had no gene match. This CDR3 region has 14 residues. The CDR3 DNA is TGTGCCAGCAGCGGGACAGGCCGGGGGGAAAAACTGTTTTTT. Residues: CASSGTGRGEKLFF.

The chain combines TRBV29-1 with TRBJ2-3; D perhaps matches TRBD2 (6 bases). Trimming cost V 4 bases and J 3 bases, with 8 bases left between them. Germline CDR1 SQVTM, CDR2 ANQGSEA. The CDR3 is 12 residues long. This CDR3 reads CSVVSGTDTQYF. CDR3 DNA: TGCAGCGTTGTAAGCGGGACAGATACGCAGTATTTT.

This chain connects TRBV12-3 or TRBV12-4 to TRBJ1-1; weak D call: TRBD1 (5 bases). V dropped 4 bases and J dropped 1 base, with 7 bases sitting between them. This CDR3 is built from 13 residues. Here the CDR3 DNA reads TGTGCCAGCAGTTCACAGGAGAACACTGAAGCTTTCTTT. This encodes CASSSQENTEAFF.

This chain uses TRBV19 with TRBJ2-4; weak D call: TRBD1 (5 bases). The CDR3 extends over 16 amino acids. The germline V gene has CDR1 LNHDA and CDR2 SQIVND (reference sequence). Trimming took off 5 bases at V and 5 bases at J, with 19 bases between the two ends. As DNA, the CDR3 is TGTGCCAGTAGTGCTACCAGGGTAGGGCCCGAAAACATTCAGTACTTC. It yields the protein CASSATRVGPENIQYF.

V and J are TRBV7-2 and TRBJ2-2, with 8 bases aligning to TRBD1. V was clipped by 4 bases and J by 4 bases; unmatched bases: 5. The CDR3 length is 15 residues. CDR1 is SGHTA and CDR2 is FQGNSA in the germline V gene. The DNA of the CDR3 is TGTGCCAGCAGCTCCGGACAGGGAGGCACCGGGGAGCTGTTTTTT. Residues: CASSSGQGGTGELFF.

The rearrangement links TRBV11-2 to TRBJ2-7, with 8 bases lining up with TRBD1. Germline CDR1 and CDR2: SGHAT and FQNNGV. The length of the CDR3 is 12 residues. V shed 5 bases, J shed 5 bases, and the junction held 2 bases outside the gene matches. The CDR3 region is CASSVDRDEQYF. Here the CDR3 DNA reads TGTGCCAGCAGCGTGGACAGGGACGAGCAGTACTTC.

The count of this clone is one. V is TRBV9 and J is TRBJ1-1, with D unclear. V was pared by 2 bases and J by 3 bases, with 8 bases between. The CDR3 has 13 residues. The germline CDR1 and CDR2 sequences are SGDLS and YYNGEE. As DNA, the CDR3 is TGTGCCAGCAGCGTCGAGGGTTACACTGAAGCTTTCTTT. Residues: CASSVEGYTEAFF.

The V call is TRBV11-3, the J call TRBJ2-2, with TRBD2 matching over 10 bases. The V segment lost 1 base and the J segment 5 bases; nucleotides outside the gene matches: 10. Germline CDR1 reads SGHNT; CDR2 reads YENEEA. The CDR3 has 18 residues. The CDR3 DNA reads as TGTGCCAGCAGCTTAGTTCTAGTCGAAGCGGGGGGGACCGGGGAGCTGTTTTTT. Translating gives CASSLVLVEAGGTGELFF.

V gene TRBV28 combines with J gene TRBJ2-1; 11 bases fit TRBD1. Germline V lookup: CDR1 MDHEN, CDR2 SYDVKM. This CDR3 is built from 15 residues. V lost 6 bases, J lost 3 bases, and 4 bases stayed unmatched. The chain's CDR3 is CASSGTGGVYNEQFF. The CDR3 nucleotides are TGTGCCAGCAGCGGGACAGGGGGAGTCTACAATGAGCAGTTCTTC. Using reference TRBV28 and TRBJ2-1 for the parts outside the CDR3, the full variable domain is DVKVTQSSRYLVKRTGEKVFLECVQDMDHENMFWYRQDPGLGLRLIYFSYDVKMKEKGDIPEGYSVSREKKERFSLILESASTNQTSMYLCASSGTGGVYNEQFFGPGTRLTVL.

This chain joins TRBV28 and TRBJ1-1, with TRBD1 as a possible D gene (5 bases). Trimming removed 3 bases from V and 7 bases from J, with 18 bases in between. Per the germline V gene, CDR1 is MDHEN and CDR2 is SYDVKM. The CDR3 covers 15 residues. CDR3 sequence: CASSFPGRGGNEAFF. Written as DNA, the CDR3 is TGTGCCAGCAGTTTCCCGGGACGGGGAGGGAATGAAGCTTTCTTT.

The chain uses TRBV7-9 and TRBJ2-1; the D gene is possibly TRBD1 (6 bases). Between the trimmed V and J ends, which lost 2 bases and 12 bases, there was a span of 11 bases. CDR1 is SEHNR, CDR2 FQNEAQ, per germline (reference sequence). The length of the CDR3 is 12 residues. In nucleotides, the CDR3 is TGTGCCAGCAGCTTAAACAGGGATGGGCAGTTCTTC. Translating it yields CASSLNRDGQFF.

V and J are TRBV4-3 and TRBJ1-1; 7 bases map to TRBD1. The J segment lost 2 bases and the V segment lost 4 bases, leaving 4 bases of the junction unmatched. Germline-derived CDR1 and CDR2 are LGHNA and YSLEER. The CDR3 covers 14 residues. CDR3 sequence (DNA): TGCGCCAGCAGCCCGGGACAGCCAAACACTGAAGCTTTCTTT. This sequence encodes CASSPGQPNTEAFF.

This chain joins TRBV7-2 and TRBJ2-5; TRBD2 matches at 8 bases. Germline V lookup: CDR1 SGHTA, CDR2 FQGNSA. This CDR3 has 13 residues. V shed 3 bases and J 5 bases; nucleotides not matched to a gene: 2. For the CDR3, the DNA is TGTGCCAGCAGCTTTAGCGGGGTGGAGACCCAGTACTTC. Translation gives CASSFSGVETQYF. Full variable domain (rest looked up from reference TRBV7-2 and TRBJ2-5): GAGVSQSPSNKVTEKGKDVELRCDPISGHTALYWYRQSLGQGLEFLIYFQGNSAPDKSGLPSDRFSAERTGGSVSTLTIQRTQQEDSAVYLCASSFSGVETQYFGPGTRLLVL.

The CDR3 region is CASNGPGDNYGYTF. In nucleotides, the CDR3 is TGTGCCAGCAATGGACCAGGGGACAACTATGGCTACACCTTC. V and J are TRBV6-5 and TRBJ1-2; D is possibly TRBD1 (6 bases). In germline, CDR1 is MNHEY, CDR2 SVGAGI. The CDR3 extends over 14 amino acids. The V and J ends lost 7 bases and 2 bases respectively, with 14 bases between them.

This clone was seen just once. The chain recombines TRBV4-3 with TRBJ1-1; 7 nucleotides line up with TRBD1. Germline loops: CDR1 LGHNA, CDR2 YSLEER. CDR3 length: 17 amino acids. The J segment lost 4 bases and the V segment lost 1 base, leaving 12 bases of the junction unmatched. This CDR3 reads CASSQVHDRARSTEAFF. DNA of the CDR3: TGCGCCAGCAGCCAAGTACACGACAGGGCGAGGAGCACTGAAGCTTTCTTT.

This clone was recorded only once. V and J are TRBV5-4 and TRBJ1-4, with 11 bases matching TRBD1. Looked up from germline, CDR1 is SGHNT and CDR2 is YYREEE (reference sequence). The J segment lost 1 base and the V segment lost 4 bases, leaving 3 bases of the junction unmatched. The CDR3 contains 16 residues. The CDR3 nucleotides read TGTGCCAGCAGCGCGGGGACAGGGGGAACTAATGAAAAACTGTTTTTT. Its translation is CASSAGTGGTNEKLFF.

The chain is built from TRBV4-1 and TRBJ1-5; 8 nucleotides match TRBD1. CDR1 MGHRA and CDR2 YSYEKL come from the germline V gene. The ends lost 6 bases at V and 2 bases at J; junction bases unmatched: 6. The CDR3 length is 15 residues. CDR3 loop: CASSYDRGGNQPQHF. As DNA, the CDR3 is TGCGCCAGCAGTTACGACAGGGGTGGCAATCAGCCCCAGCATTTT.

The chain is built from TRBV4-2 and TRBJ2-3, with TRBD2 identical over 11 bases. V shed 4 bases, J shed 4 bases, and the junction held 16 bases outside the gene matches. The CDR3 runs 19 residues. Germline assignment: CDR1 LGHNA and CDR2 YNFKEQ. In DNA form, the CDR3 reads TGTGCCAGCAGCCGCCTTGGAACTAGCGGGAGTGTAGCGCCAGATACGCAGTATTTT. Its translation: CASSRLGTSGSVAPDTQYF.

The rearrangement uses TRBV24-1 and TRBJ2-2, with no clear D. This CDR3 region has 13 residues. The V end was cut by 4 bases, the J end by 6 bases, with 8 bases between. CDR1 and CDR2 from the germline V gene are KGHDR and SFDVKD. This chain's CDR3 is CATSEPPAGELFF. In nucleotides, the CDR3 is TGTGCCACCAGTGAACCGCCGGCCGGGGAGCTGTTTTTT.

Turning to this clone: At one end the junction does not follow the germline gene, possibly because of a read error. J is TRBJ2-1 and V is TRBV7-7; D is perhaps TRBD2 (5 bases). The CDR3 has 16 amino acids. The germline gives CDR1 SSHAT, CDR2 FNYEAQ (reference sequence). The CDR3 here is CASSLAGQRTYNEQFF. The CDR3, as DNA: TGTGCTAGCAGCTTAGCCGGCCAGCGGACCTACAATGAGCAGTTCTTC.

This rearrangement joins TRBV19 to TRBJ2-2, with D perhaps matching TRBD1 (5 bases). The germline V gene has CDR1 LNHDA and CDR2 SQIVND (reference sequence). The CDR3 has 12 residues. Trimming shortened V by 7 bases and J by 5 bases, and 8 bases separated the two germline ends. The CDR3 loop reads CASKGRTGELFF. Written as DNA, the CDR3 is TGTGCCAGTAAGGGGCGAACCGGGGAGCTGTTTTTT.